This T cell receptor beta chain was profiled in a study of blood T cell repertoires in COVID-19. Study-level background: Samples came from the United States, Italy and Spain, spanning acute and convalescent COVID-19. PBMCs, B-cell-depleted T cells, or T cells provided the cDNA or gDNA that made up the material.

Here immunoSEQ multiplex PCR was the method, and the copy in TCRdb shows in-frame clones only, minus some. Among about 97,000 clones listed, just over 90% were seen once. The CDR3 has 15 residues. Sequencing used peripheral blood. The receptor was isolated from a man aged 55 to 70 with acute or convalescent COVID-19. This sequence joins TRBV21-1 and TRBJ1-1. TRBV21-1 is recorded as a pseudogene. CDR3 in amino acids: CASPKREIQNTEAFF. The DNA for the CDR3 is TGTGCCAGCCCGAAGCGGGAGATACAGAACACTGAAGCTTTCTTT.